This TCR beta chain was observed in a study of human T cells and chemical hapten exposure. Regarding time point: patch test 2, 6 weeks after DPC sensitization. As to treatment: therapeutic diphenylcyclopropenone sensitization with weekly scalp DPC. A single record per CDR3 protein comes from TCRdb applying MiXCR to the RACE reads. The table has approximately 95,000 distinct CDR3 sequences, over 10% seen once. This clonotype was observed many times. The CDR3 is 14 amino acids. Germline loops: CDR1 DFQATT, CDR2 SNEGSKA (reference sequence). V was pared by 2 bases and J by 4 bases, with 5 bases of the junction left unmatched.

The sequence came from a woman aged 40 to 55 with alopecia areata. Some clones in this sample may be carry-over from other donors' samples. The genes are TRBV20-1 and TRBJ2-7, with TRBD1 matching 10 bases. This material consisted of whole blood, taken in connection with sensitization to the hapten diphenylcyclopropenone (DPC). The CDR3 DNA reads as TGCAGTGCTAGAATGGGACAGGGGACGTACGAGCAGTACTTC. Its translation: CSARMGQGTYEQYF.